The table lists the clone carrying this TCR beta chain with a few counts. The sample belongs to a study of T-cell memory formation after mild COVID-19. After 5'RACE with constant-segment primers, TCR alpha and TCR beta cDNA libraries carrying sample barcodes and UMIs were obtained. TCRdb called the 5' RACE reads again in MiXCR, with one record for every CDR3 protein. Here the sample spans 300,000 to 400,000 distinct CDR3 sequences, about 15% being singletons. The CDR3 runs to 15 residues. Germline CDR1 is SGHVS and CDR2 is FQNEAQ. Trimming took off 3 bases at V and 0 bases at J, with 10 bases between the two ends.

The J gene is TRBJ2-3, the V gene TRBV7-8, with D maybe TRBD2 (5 bases). Sequencing was performed on PBMCs or a T cell subset sorted from them (not recorded which). The receptor was derived from a man younger than 30 who had mild COVID-19 (a few samples of this study predate the infection). Cell type and time point are not known. The CDR3 protein is CASSFGVLSTDTQYF. The CDR3 nucleotides read TGTGCCAGCAGCTTCGGGGTCCTTAGCACAGATACGCAGTATTTT.